The clone carrying this T cell receptor beta chain occurred a few times. These data originate in a study of blood T cell repertoires in COVID-19. Participants spanned ages about 18 to 90 years and resided in over 20 US areas. This CDR3 spans 15 amino acids. In germline, CDR1 is LGHDT, CDR2 YNNKEL (reference sequence). Between the trimmed V and J ends, which lost 4 bases and 0 bases, there was a span of 12 bases. Sequencing used immunoSEQ multiplex PCR; TCRdb keeps in-frame clones, though not all of them. This table holds approximately 250,000 clones, 70% to 90% found once. The rearrangement links TRBV3-1 (or the pseudogene TRBV3-2) to TRBJ1-1, with D perhaps TRBD1 (6 bases). This sequence originates from a woman aged 60-75 years in a cohort exposed to, infected with or recovered from COVID-19 (not recorded which). Sequencing was performed on PBMCs or T cells enriched from blood (not recorded which). The CDR3 reads CASSRRDNMNTEAFF. In nucleotides, the CDR3 is TGTGCCAGCAGCCGAAGGGACAATATGAACACTGAAGCTTTCTTT.